Below, 3 T cell receptor beta chains from the same sample are listed, as sequenced in a study of T cell responses to AZD1222 COVID-19 vaccine. Only in-frame clones appear in the TCRdb table, and some are missing; sequencing was by immunoSEQ multiplex PCR. The sample shows 130,000 to 150,000 clones, 75% to 95% of them seen only once. This sample comprised peripheral blood, obtained on day 0 of MenACWY control vaccination. The receptor source for this set is an adult in good health.

V is TRBV9 and J is TRBJ1-6; the D is unclear. Trimming removed 4 bases at V and 0 bases at J, with 11 bases between. This CDR3 region has 16 residues. Germline V CDR1 and CDR2: SGDLS, YYNGEE. CDR3 sequence: CASSSPKSSYNSPLHF. The CDR3 nucleotides are TGTGCCAGCAGCTCTCCAAAGAGCTCCTATAATTCACCCCTCCACTTT.

This clone was detected once. The chain combines TRBV28 with TRBJ1-1, with no clear D. V lost 1 base, J lost 4 bases, and 16 bases lay in between. The V gene's germline CDR1 is MDHEN and CDR2 SYDVKM. The CDR3 consists of 16 residues. For the CDR3, the DNA is TGTGCCAGCAGTTTATTCTATCCGGGTTTGGGCACTGAAGCTTTCTTT. The encoded protein is CASSLFYPGLGTEAFF.

V is TRBV9 and J is TRBJ2-3; D is possibly TRBD2 (6 bases). Germline V lookup: CDR1 SGDLS, CDR2 YYNGEE. The V and J ends lost 0 bases and 3 bases respectively, with 14 bases between them. There are 16 residues in the CDR3. The DNA for the CDR3 is TGTGCCAGCAGCGTAGAGAATAGCCGGGGGACAGATACGCAGTATTTT. This gives the protein CASSVENSRGTDTQYF.